Following are 9 T cell receptor beta chains from one sample sequenced in a study of cytomegalovirus exposure and HLA in healthy donors. Both 60 Vbeta primers and 13 Jbeta primers went into the PCR. Generated by immunoSEQ multiplex PCR, the TCRdb table keeps only in-frame clones and is missing some. The ten top clones account for under 4.5%, within a sample of around 33,000 clones. Sequenced input: PBMCs. Receptor source: a middle-aged man in good health and CMV-seronegative.

The chain carries TRBV25-1 and TRBJ1-1, with D perhaps matching TRBD1 (6 bases). Germline CDR1 and CDR2: MGHDK and SYGVNS. Deletions cut 2 bases from V and 5 bases from J, with 9 bases between. The length of the CDR3 is 13 residues. The CDR3 sequence: CASSERRGTEAFF. The CDR3, as DNA: TGTGCCAGCAGTGAAAGAAGGGGGACTGAAGCTTTCTTT.

This chain joins TRBV30 and TRBJ2-5; 9 positions match TRBD2. J lost 9 bases, V lost 1 base, and 0 bases had no gene match. The V gene's germline CDR1 is GTSNPN and CDR2 SVGIG (reference sequence). There are 11 residues in the CDR3. CDR3 bases: TGTGCCTGGAGTGAGCGGGAGGCCCAGTACTTC. Encoded protein: CAWSEREAQYF.

In DNA form, the CDR3 reads TGCGCCAGCAGCGAGTTCACAGATACGCAGTATTTT. Residues: CASSEFTDTQYF. V gene TRBV5-1 combines with J gene TRBJ2-3; D is uncertain. The length of the CDR3 is 12 residues. Trimming shortened V by 4 bases and J by 2 bases, and 5 bases separated the two germline ends. In germline, CDR1 is SGHRS, CDR2 YFSETQ.

The chain links TRBV19 to TRBJ1-1; tentative D call: TRBD1 (6 bases). V was clipped by 9 bases and J by 5 bases, with 22 bases between them. Germline CDR1 reads LNHDA; CDR2 reads SQIVND (reference sequence). This CDR3 has 15 amino acids. The CDR3 DNA reads TGTGCCAGCCAAGGGGGAAGGGCCTGGGAGACTGAAGCTTTCTTT. It encodes CASQGGRAWETEAFF. Variable domain in full (rest from reference TRBV19 and TRBJ1-1): DGGITQSPKYLFRKEGQNVTLSCEQNLNHDAMYWYRQDPGQGLRLIYYSQIVNDFQKGDIAEGYSVSREKKESFPLTVTSAQKNPTAFYLCASQGGRAWETEAFFGQGTRLTVV.

This rearrangement joins TRBV6-1 to TRBJ2-7, with a tentative D call TRBD2 (6 bases). This CDR3 is built from 15 residues. Germline V gene sequence: CDR1 MNHNS, CDR2 SASEGT. With 2 bases removed from V and 9 bases from J, the gap between germline ends came to 20 bases. DNA of the CDR3: TGTGCCAGCAGTGAATCGGAGGGCGCAGAGTCGGTGCAGTACTTC. Translation: CASSESEGAESVQYF.

The chain carries TRBV19 and TRBJ2-5, with 13 positions matching TRBD2. Unmatched junction bases numbered 4, after V lost 5 bases and J lost 7 bases. The CDR3 consists of 14 residues. CDR1 LNHDA and CDR2 SQIVND come from the germline V gene (reference sequence). CDR3 in DNA: TGTGCCAGTAGTCGGACTAGCGGGAGTGGGACCCAGTACTTC. Residues: CASSRTSGSGTQYF.

The chain has TRBV27 and TRBJ1-4, with TRBD1 identical over 9 bases. Germline loops: CDR1 MNHEY, CDR2 SMNVEV (reference sequence). The J segment lost 8 bases and the V segment lost 6 bases, leaving 22 bases of the junction unmatched. The CDR3 consists of 19 residues. The CDR3 region is CASRDNTGGRGWRREKLFF. The CDR3 DNA reads TGTGCCAGCAGAGATAACACAGGGGGCCGGGGATGGAGACGAGAAAAACTGTTTTTT.

On this clone: One end of the junction varies from germline; a read error may be responsible. This rearrangement joins TRBV9 to TRBJ2-3; D is ambiguous. The CDR3 length is 13 residues. Germline assignment: CDR1 SGDLS and CDR2 YYNGEE. CDR3 in amino acids: CDSSVGSADTQYF. CDR3 coding DNA: TGTGACAGCAGCGTAGGGTCGGCAGATACGCAGTATTTT.

This chain joins TRBV14 and TRBJ2-5, with D possibly being TRBD2 (5 bases). V lost 1 base, J lost 1 base, and 13 bases lay in between. The V gene's germline CDR1 is SGHDN and CDR2 FVKESK. The CDR3 runs 16 residues. This CDR3 is CASSQVRGRFQETQYF. DNA of the CDR3: TGTGCCAGCAGCCAAGTCCGCGGGCGCTTCCAAGAGACCCAGTACTTC. The variable domain in full, with the rest retrieved from reference TRBV14 and TRBJ2-5, is EAGVTQFPSHSVIEKGQTVTLRCDPISGHDNLYWYRRVMGKEIKFLLHFVKESKQDESGMPNNRFLAERTGGTYSTLKVQPAELEDSGVYFCASSQVRGRFQETQYFGPGTRLLVL.